This T cell receptor beta chain was identified in a study of blood T cell repertoires in COVID-19. Across the whole study: The United States, Italy and Spain were the sources of the acute and convalescent COVID-19 samples. Sample material is recorded as cDNA or gDNA derived from T cells, B-cell-depleted T cells, or PBMCs.

Germline V gene sequence: CDR1 SGHRS, CDR2 YFSETQ. J was trimmed by 6 bases and V by 4 bases; bases with no gene match: 9. This CDR3 has 15 residues. Enrolment of Seattle patients took place during active infection, and they were followed longitudinally. Original processing notes: By means of reference gene primer amplification, nucleated cell counts were estimated. Generated by immunoSEQ multiplex PCR, the TCRdb table keeps only in-frame clones and is missing some. D and trimming were read from the DNA, whereas the V and J calls and clone size are those reported in that table. Of approximately 250,000 clones listed, approximately 86% are singletons.

The specimen was peripheral blood. The chain carries TRBV5-1 and TRBJ2-7, with 11 bases fitting TRBD1. The TCR sequence derives from a woman in her 70s with COVID-19, enrolled during active disease. CDR3: CASSVSGQGVGEQYF. The CDR3 DNA sequence: TGCGCCAGCAGCGTATCGGGACAGGGGGTGGGCGAGCAGTACTTC.